This T cell receptor beta chain originates from a study of cytomegalovirus exposure and HLA in healthy donors (TCRdb year 2017). At the level of the whole study: A later analysis indicated that the roughly 120 validation repertoires were generated on the platform also employed for the 670 or so repertoires of the first cohort. The study combined high-throughput TCR immunosequencing, statistical association of individual TCRs with disease status, and machine learning to predict cytomegalovirus infection status. Along with the approximately 700-subject first cohort, a separate validation cohort of about 110 different subjects was used. The aim of the study was to test whether cataloging public T cell receptors could identify signatures of past pathogen exposure. The paper as a whole reports these results and caveats: In vitro tests confirmed that a few of the cytomegalovirus-associated TCR beta chains recognize cytomegalovirus antigens. While some public TCRs were present in many individuals, most TCR sequences turned up only very rarely across donors. The classifier was reported to diagnose cytomegalovirus status with high specificity and sensitivity in both the original and validation cohorts. It was suggested by the authors that the approach could potentially be generalized to other disease states and immunological phenotypes. A later analysis found that TCRs clustered in the first cohort also tended to co-occur in the approximately 120 validation repertoires, with approximately 95% of cluster scores above 0. The validation cohort had no HLA typing available for a later analysis, so co-occurrence within that cohort was assessed over all 120 or so repertoires. A total of 150 or so TCR beta chains were listed by the study as associated with cytomegalovirus.

Donors formed part of the validation cohort, which comprised 120 subjects and was distinct from the first cohort of 550 to 850 subjects. About this clone: This clone's antigen is unknown. Base qualities were left out, and no much larger clone turns up one base away.

Library preparation employed the immunoSEQ multiplex PCR assay. The study's processing was this. A statistical classification framework was developed to diagnose cytomegalovirus status using the catalog of TCR beta chain sequences. TCRdb stores this immuneACCESS table with in-frame sequences only. Part of the clones is absent; in the studies checked, under half of the shortfall reflects unresolved V genes, and no reason is known for the rest. D and trimming come from the DNA, and the V and J calls and clone size come from that table. This sample gives roughly 250,000 clones in total; around 86% of them show up just once. Of the sample, less than 1.5% is held by the ten largest clones. Including cysteine and phenylalanine, the CDR3 has 15 amino acids. Kept here is only the CDR3 DNA, which spans 45 bases and is read in frame from base 1. CDR1 SGHAT and CDR2 FQNNGV were looked up in the germline V gene. Trimming costs V 5 bases and J 3 bases, and their ends lie 16 bases apart.

Sequenced input: PBMCs. The chain was built from TRBV11-2 and TRBJ1-2, with the D gene uncertain. This sequence was found in a woman between 25 and 40 years old in good health and CMV-seropositive. The nucleotide sequence reads TGTGCCAGCAGCACAAGGACTCGAGCGGACTATGGCTACACCTTC. Its protein is CASSTRTRADYGYTF.